This T cell receptor beta chain was identified in a study of blood T cell repertoires in COVID-19. Participant age was roughly 18 to 89 years, and participants resided in 24 US areas. Unmatched junction bases numbered 6, after V lost 6 bases and J lost 5 bases. Per the germline V gene, CDR1 is SEHNR and CDR2 is FQNEAQ (reference sequence). There are 14 residues in the CDR3. Under the authors' procedure: Reference gene primer amplification gave estimated nucleated cell counts. Sequenced by immunoSEQ multiplex PCR; TCRdb stores in-frame clones only, minus some. Clone size and the V and J calls come from that table; the DNA yielded D and trimming. This repertoire shows some 300,000 clones, 90% found once; its top ten account for roughly 3.9%.

Sequenced material: PBMCs or T cells enriched from blood (not recorded which). This sequence was found in a woman aged 25 to 45 who had been exposed to COVID-19. The rearrangement uses TRBV7-9 and TRBJ1-4; 7 nucleotides match TRBD1. The CDR3 region has the DNA TGTGCCAGCAGACAACAGGGGAGGAATGAAAAACTGTTTTTT. This translates into CASRQQGRNEKLFF.